The clone carrying this T cell receptor beta chain appeared a single time. Its specificity is unknown. Libraries for TCR beta were made by quantitative 5'-RACE with molecular barcodes. TCRdb ran MiXCR on the 5' RACE reads and lists one entry per CDR3 protein. The sample holds a few hundred thousand distinct CDR3 sequences, 6% to 8% seen once. This sample was taken from a study of CD8 T cells in ankylosing spondylitis. Notes on the study in general: In synovial fluid and blood from reactive arthritis, some motif variants were previously reported. From matched ankylosing spondylitis synovial fluid, disease-linked clones were reportedly recovered at significantly enriched levels. Characteristic, it appeared, of ankylosing spondylitis blood was a TCR beta motif of 7 or 8 highly homologous variants.

Germline V CDR1 and CDR2: SGHAT, FQNNGV. The CDR3 consists of 14 residues. Trimming pared 1 base from V and 4 bases from J, leaving 11 bases between. The rearrangement links TRBV11-2 to TRBJ2-7; D gene ambiguous. Sequenced input: blood, either unsorted or a sorted T cell fraction (not recorded which). This sequence originates from a male donor with ankylosing spondylitis. The CDR3: CASSLGLGRYEQYF. The CDR3 DNA reads as TGTGCCAGCAGCTTAGGTCTAGGTAGATACGAGCAGTACTTC.